This T cell receptor (beta chain) was captured in a study of cytomegalovirus exposure and HLA in healthy donors. Some clones are missing from TCRdb's copy, which holds only in-frame ones; the method was immunoSEQ multiplex PCR. This sample carries 150,000 to 200,000 clones, approximately 80% of them seen once, and the ten largest clones take less than 8.5%. Trimming pared 2 bases from V and 14 bases from J, leaving 15 bases between. CDR3 length: 12 residues. CDR1 ENHRY and CDR2 SYGVKD come from the germline V gene. In this sample, this clone turned up once. The clonotype originates from a young man in good health and CMV-seropositive. Sequencing was done on a sample of PBMCs. The chain has TRBV10-3 and TRBJ1-2; the D gene is possibly TRBD1 (5 bases). The CDR3 here is CAISEPLTGLTF. CDR3 sequence (DNA): TGTGCCATCAGTGAGCCTCTTACGGGACTAACCTTC.